A selection of T cell receptor beta chains follows, all from one sample in a study of blood T cell repertoires in COVID-19. Using immunoSEQ multiplex PCR, the repertoire was profiled, and TCRdb retains in-frame clones only, with some absent. The sample lists 250,000 or so clones; approximately 90% were seen once. The sequencing input was PBMCs or T cells enriched from blood (not recorded which). All receptors derive from a man aged 35-49 years who had been exposed to COVID-19. CDR3s include the opening cysteine and the closing phenylalanine or tryptophan.

V gene | CDR3 protein
TRBV9 | CASSVDYGSEKLFF
TRBV9 | CASSGTTGDRTEAFF
TRBV7-2 | CASSLVGAPTSPQHF
TRBV6-5 | CASRLEGATETQYF
TRBV19 | CASSPIPPGTAYGYTF
TRBV7-2 | CASRSYSYNEQFF
TRBV11-2 | CASSPLVGLPYEQYF
TRBV10-3 | CAISRGGGTGELFF
TRBV28 | CASRGGLGVDNEQFF
TRBV5-1 | CASSWGQGSYEQYF
TRBV28 | CASSIATGIQPQHF
TRBV11-2 | CASSLRIAGSSYEQYF
TRBV2 | CASNDLAGSGGNEQFF
TRBV6-5 | CASRLQGLSTQPQHF
TRBV19 | CASSSQAVITDTQYF
TRBV4-3 | CASSQDRVGSGNTIYF
TRBV9 | CASSVVAWNEQFF
TRBV28 | CASSLQGGINYGYTF
TRBV27 | CASSFDGAYEQYF
TRBV6-2/TRBV6-3 | CASSYDINYGYTF
TRBV24-1 | CATSDRRGGPDTQYF
TRBV4-1 | CASSLRYDKRNEQYF
TRBV7-9 | CASSTGEKGEKLFF
TRBV5-4 | CASSSGTVPSTDTQYF
TRBV19 | CASSTNRGPASGANVLTF
TRBV10-1 | CASSESTRGEQFF
TRBV30 | CAWRASGRKETQYF
TRBV9 | CASSVGQGEEKLFF
TRBV5-5 | CASSLVLVADTQYF
TRBV5-1 | CASSLRREETQYF
TRBV2 | CASRQTESYEQYF
TRBV7-2 | CASSLVSSGGSNEQFF
TRBV2 | CASNGVTEAFF
TRBV4-1 | CASSPASTRGGNEQFF
TRBV28 | CATKTVYEQYF
TRBV6-5 | CASSSNSRGVNYGYTF
TRBV3-1/TRBV3-2 | CASSQVFTVRERQYF
TRBV5-1 | CASSPAPGRRNTEAFF
TRBV5-8 | CASSRGQGEETQYF
TRBV30 | CAWMTVNYGYTF
TRBV7-6 | CASSFPDGVNTGELFF
TRBV19 | CASSDFGGAETQYF
TRBV11-2 | CASSSGLAGGQSQYF
TRBV5-1 | CASSADTSNTEAFF
TRBV7-8 | CASSLFRTANTEAFF
TRBV24-1 | CATSDGGQGGNEQFF
TRBV7-2 | CASSLVSGRTGELFF
TRBV28 | CAVRRGGSGANVLTF
TRBV7-9 | CASTELQADTQYF
TRBV6-5 | CASSTPYNEQFF
TRBV28 | CASSSLAGSDTQYF
TRBV30 | CAWSGGGSYGYTF